This T cell receptor (beta chain) is drawn from a study of shared clonotypes between healthy human individuals. Assay: immunoSEQ multiplex PCR; the TCRdb copy retains only in-frame clones and omits some. The table shows about 490,000 clones, with 75% to 85% occurring only once. There are 15 residues in the CDR3. Per the germline V gene, CDR1 is MDHEN and CDR2 is SYDVKM. Losses at the gene ends were 7 bases for V and 8 bases for J; bases not matched to a gene: 5. This clone has only one observation. This chain joins TRBV28 and TRBJ2-1; TRBD2 matches 16 bases. What was sequenced was PBMCs. The receptor was derived from a woman aged 40 to 50 in good health. Some clones in this sample may be carry-over from other donors' samples. CDR3: CASKGLAGGIDEQFF. The DNA for the CDR3 is TGTGCCAGCAAGGGACTAGCGGGAGGGATCGATGAGCAGTTCTTC. The complete variable domain, with remaining parts taken from reference TRBV28 and TRBJ2-1, reads DVKVTQSSRYLVKRTGEKVFLECVQDMDHENMFWYRQDPGLGLRLIYFSYDVKMKEKGDIPEGYSVSREKKERFSLILESASTNQTSMYLCASKGLAGGIDEQFFGPGTRLTVL.